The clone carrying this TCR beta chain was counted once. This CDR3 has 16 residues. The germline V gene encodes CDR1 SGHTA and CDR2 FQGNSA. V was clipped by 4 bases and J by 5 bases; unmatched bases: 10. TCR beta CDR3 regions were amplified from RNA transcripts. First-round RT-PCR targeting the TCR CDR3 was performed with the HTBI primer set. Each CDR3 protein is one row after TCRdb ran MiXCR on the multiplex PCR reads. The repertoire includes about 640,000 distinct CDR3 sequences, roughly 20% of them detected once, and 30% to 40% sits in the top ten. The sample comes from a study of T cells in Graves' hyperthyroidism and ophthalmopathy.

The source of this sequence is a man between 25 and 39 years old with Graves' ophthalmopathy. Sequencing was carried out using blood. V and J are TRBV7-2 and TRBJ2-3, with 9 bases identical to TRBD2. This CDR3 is CASSSVGASGVDTQYF. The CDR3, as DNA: TGTGCCAGCAGCTCAGTGGGAGCTAGCGGGGTAGATACGCAGTATTTT.